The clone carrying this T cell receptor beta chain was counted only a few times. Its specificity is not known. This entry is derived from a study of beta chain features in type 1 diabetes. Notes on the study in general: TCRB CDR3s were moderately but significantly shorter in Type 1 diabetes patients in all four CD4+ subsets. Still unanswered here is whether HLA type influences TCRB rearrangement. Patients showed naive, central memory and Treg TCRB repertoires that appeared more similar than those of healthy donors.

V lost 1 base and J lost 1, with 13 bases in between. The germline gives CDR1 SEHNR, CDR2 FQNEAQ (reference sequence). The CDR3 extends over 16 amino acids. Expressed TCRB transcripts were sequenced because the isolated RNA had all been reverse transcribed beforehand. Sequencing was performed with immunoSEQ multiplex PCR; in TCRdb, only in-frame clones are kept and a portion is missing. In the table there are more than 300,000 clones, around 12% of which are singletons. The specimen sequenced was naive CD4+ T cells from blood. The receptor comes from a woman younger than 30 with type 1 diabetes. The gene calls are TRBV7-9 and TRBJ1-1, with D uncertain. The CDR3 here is CASSLVREVKNTEAFF. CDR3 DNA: TGTGCCAGCAGCTTAGTGAGGGAAGTCAAGAACACTGAAGCTTTCTTT.